These 21 T cell receptor beta chains were sequenced from one sample in a study of a mutant IDH1 vaccine in newly diagnosed glioma. These TCRs are of unknown antigen specificity. Sequenced by immunoSEQ multiplex PCR; TCRdb stores in-frame clones only, minus some. The table shows tens of thousands of clones, with 81% occurring only once. Specified time point: week 35, safety follow-up. All doses held 300 ug of mutant IDH1 20-mer peptide, with topical imiquimod. The specimen was PBMCs, collected from a glioma patient whose treatment included an IDH1 peptide vaccine. These receptor sequences come from a woman between 40 and 55 years old with glioma. Some clones in this sample may be carry-over from other donors' samples.

The gene calls are TRBV9 and TRBJ2-3, with D possibly TRBD2 on 6 matching bases. In germline, CDR1 is SGDLS, CDR2 YYNGEE. V lost 6 bases to trimming and J lost 2 bases, with 13 bases between them. The CDR3 length is 14 residues. CDR3 in amino acids: CASNGGATTDTQYF. The CDR3 DNA reads TGTGCCAGCAATGGCGGGGCCACCACAGATACGCAGTATTTT.

The chain recombines TRBV5-1 with TRBJ2-7; 10 bases align to TRBD1. V dropped 0 bases and J dropped 2; count of bases not matched to a gene: 2. The germline CDR1 and CDR2 sequences are SGHRS and YFSETQ. The CDR3 has 15 residues. The CDR3 bases are TGCGCCAGCAGCTTGGCCGGGACAGGGGCCTACGAGCAGTACTTC. Translating it yields CASSLAGTGAYEQYF.

This chain joins TRBV9 and TRBJ2-1; 8 nucleotides line up with TRBD2. V lost 3 bases and J lost 4; bases outside the gene matches: 6. The length of the CDR3 is 15 residues. The germline V gene has CDR1 SGDLS and CDR2 YYNGEE. CDR3 nucleotide sequence: TGTGCCAGCAGCGCGAGCGGGAGTATATACAATGAGCAGTTCTTC. The encoded protein is CASSASGSIYNEQFF.

This rearrangement joins TRBV20-1 to TRBJ1-1; no definite D call. Germline V CDR1 and CDR2: DFQATT, SNEGSKA (reference sequence). The CDR3 sequence is 11 residues long. Between the trimmed V and J ends, which lost 0 bases and 5 bases, there was a span of 4 bases. CDR3 amino acids: CSARDLTEAFF. The CDR3 nucleotides are TGCAGTGCTAGAGATTTAACTGAAGCTTTCTTT.

V gene TRBV9 combines with J gene TRBJ1-1; possible D gene TRBD1, 5 bases. V was cut by 3 bases and J by 1 base, with 10 bases left in between. CDR3 length equals 14 residues. Germline CDR1 reads SGDLS; CDR2 reads YYNGEE. The CDR3 bases are TGTGCCAGCAGCGAGGGGTTCGAGAACACTGAAGCTTTCTTT. Protein sequence: CASSEGFENTEAFF. Variable domain in full (rest from reference TRBV9 and TRBJ1-1): DSGVTQTPKHLITATGQRVTLRCSPRSGDLSVYWYQQSLDQGLQFLIQYYNGEERAKGNILERFSAQQFPDLHSELNLSSLELGDSALYFCASSEGFENTEAFFGQGTRLTVV.

The rearrangement joins TRBV5-4 to TRBJ2-5; 13 nucleotides agree with TRBD2. There are 15 residues in the CDR3. V lost 4 bases to trimming and J lost 5 bases; unmatched junction nucleotides: 5. Germline V gene sequence: CDR1 SGHNT, CDR2 YYREEE (reference sequence). CDR3 DNA: TGTGCCAGCAGCATAGGACTAGCGGGGGAGGAGACCCAGTACTTC. Protein sequence: CASSIGLAGEETQYF.

This chain connects TRBV11-2 to TRBJ2-7; 7 bases are shared with TRBD1. With V trimmed by 5 bases and J by 1 base, 2 bases remained unmatched. CDR1 and CDR2 from the germline V gene are SGHAT and FQNNGV. The CDR3 has 13 residues. The CDR3 nucleotides are TGTGCCAGCAGCAGGGGGCCTTCCTACGAGCAGTACTTC. Protein product: CASSRGPSYEQYF.

This clone was counted a single time. The chain has TRBV6-4 and TRBJ1-1; D is perhaps TRBD1 (6 bases). The CDR3 consists of 14 residues. The germline V gene has CDR1 MRHNA and CDR2 SNTAGT. CDR3 coding DNA: TGTGCATGGGGTAACAACAGGGATAACACTGAAGCTTTCTTT. Translation gives CAWGNNRDNTEAFF.

The gene calls are TRBV2 and TRBJ2-1; D not certain. CDR1 is SNHLY, CDR2 FYNNEI, per germline. The germline V and J ends were trimmed by 6 bases and 7 bases, with 10 bases remaining between them. The CDR3 has 12 amino acids. DNA for the CDR3: TGTGCCAGCAGCCCTCTAGGGAATGAGCAGTTCTTC. Its translation: CASSPLGNEQFF.

This clone was observed a single time. The chain recombines TRBV28 with TRBJ2-3, with a tentative D call TRBD2 (5 bases). The length of the CDR3 is 14 residues. CDR1 is MDHEN and CDR2 is SYDVKM in the germline V gene. Trimming cost V 5 bases and J 2 bases, with 11 bases left between them. In nucleotides, the CDR3 is TGTGCCAGCAGTCCGAGCGGTCCCACAGATACGCAGTATTTT. This codes for CASSPSGPTDTQYF.

The chain is built from TRBV19 and TRBJ1-2; TRBD1 aligns across 7 bases. The CDR3 has 17 amino acids. Germline V lookup: CDR1 LNHDA, CDR2 SQIVND (reference sequence). Trimming removed 3 bases from V and 5 bases from J; junction bases left unmatched: 15. CDR3 protein: CASSMGQNLGQTYGYTF. For the CDR3, the DNA is TGTGCCAGTAGTATGGGACAAAACCTGGGACAGACTTATGGCTACACCTTC.

This clone was found a few times. This chain links TRBV15 with TRBJ1-1; no reliable D call. The CDR3 has 14 amino acids. Trimming cost V 0 bases and J 0 bases, with 5 bases left between them. Germline V gives CDR1 LNHNV, CDR2 YYDKDF (reference sequence). The CDR3 sequence is CATSRDKMNTEAFF. The CDR3 coding sequence is TGTGCCACCAGCAGAGATAAAATGAACACTGAAGCTTTCTTT.

The CDR3 DNA reads as TGTGCCAGCAGACCGAGCGGGGGGGCTCGGAATGAGCAGTTCTTC. Amino acid sequence: CASRPSGGARNEQFF. V and J are TRBV2 and TRBJ2-1, with 10 bases fitting TRBD2. The germline V gene has CDR1 SNHLY and CDR2 FYNNEI. This CDR3 comprises 15 residues. V shed 6 bases, J shed 7 bases, and the junction held 9 bases outside the gene matches.

This clone has only one observation. The chain joins TRBV6-5 to TRBJ2-1; no reliable D call. Trimming cost V 6 bases and J 0 bases, with 12 bases left between them. The CDR3 has 15 amino acids. Germline CDR1 reads MNHEY; CDR2 reads SVGAGI. CDR3 residues: CASSSELRSYNEQFF. CDR3 nucleotide sequence: TGTGCCAGCAGCTCCGAGCTCCGCTCCTACAATGAGCAGTTCTTC.

The chain employs TRBV7-2 and TRBJ2-4; a possible D gene is TRBD2 (6 bases). Germline CDR1 reads SGHTA; CDR2 reads FQGNSA. Trimming removed 2 bases at V and 0 bases at J, with 11 bases between. This CDR3 region has 16 residues. The CDR3 is CASSLTAGTAKNIQYF. As DNA, the CDR3 is TGTGCCAGCAGCTTAACGGCGGGAACAGCCAAAAACATTCAGTACTTC.

The V and J genes are TRBV21-1 and TRBJ2-5. TRBV21-1 is shown as a pseudogene. CDR3 length: 17 residues. The CDR3 is CASSKVLGHPICETQYF. CDR3 nucleotides: TGTGCCAGCAGCAAAGTGTTAGGGCACCCAATTTGTGAGACCCAGTACTTC.

The DNA for the CDR3 is TGTGCCAGCAGCTCCCGACTAGCGGGGTACACCGGGGAGCTGTTTTTT. It is translated as CASSSRLAGYTGELFF. The chain couples TRBV7-8 to TRBJ2-2, with 11 bases that match TRBD2. V gave up 4 bases and J gave up 3 bases; unmatched junction bases: 4. The germline V gene has CDR1 SGHVS and CDR2 FQNEAQ. The CDR3 runs 16 residues.

The chain is built from TRBV7-2 and TRBJ2-3; possibly TRBD1 for D (5 bases). The ends were cut back, 3 bases at V and 3 bases at J, with 16 bases in the middle. Per germline, CDR1 SGHTA and CDR2 FQGNSA. This CDR3 region has 16 residues. The CDR3 DNA sequence: TGTGCCAGCAGCTTCTCTGCGCAGGGTGGGACAGATACGCAGTATTTT. Its translation is CASSFSAQGGTDTQYF.

J is TRBJ2-7 and V is TRBV6-1; no reliable D call. The CDR3 has 11 residues. Germline CDR1 and CDR2: MNHNS and SASEGT. Trimming pared 1 base from V and 4 bases from J, leaving 2 bases between. The CDR3 sequence is CASSEEYEQYF. CDR3 nucleotides: TGTGCCAGCAGTGAAGAATACGAGCAGTACTTC.

The CDR3 region is CASSPSASSYNEQFF. Here the CDR3 DNA reads TGCGCCAGCAGCCCTAGCGCGAGCTCCTACAATGAGCAGTTCTTC. This chain connects TRBV4-3 to TRBJ2-1; a weak D match, TRBD2 (6 bases). The V end lost 4 bases, the J end lost 0 bases, and 10 bases lay between the germline ends. Germline CDR1 and CDR2: LGHNA and YSLEER. The CDR3 is made up of 15 amino acids.

J is TRBJ2-2 and V is TRBV7-9; no reliable D call. CDR1 and CDR2 from the germline V gene are SEHNR and FQNEAQ (reference sequence). This CDR3 is 14 amino acids long. Trimming left V 2 bases short and J 4 bases short, with 8 bases between. The CDR3 coding sequence is TGTGCCAGCAGCTTAACGGCGGTCACCGGGGAGCTGTTTTTT. It encodes CASSLTAVTGELFF.